Sequencing of this TCR beta chain was carried out in a study of cytomegalovirus exposure and HLA in healthy donors. Findings and limits, study-wide: Researchers had no immune exposure information except CMV serostatus available. Most sequenced TCRs were rare (though some public TCRs occurred in many donors). As was reported, the classifier diagnosed cytomegalovirus status with high specificity and sensitivity.

V was trimmed by 1 base and J by 3 bases, leaving 6 bases between them. CDR1 is SGHVS and CDR2 is FNYEAQ in the germline V gene. The CDR3 is 14 amino acids. This PCR relied on a set of 60 Vbeta primers and 13 Jbeta primers. Assay: immunoSEQ multiplex PCR; the TCRdb copy retains only in-frame clones and omits some. The data contain 210,000 or so clones, roughly 88% of them singletons. As concerns this clone: The antigen is not known.

The clonotype originates from a boy aged 2-9 years in good health and CMV-seronegative. The rearrangement links TRBV7-6 to TRBJ1-4; no definite D call. The material sequenced was PBMCs. The CDR3 sequence is CASSLVGANEKLFF. CDR3 DNA: TGTGCCAGCAGCTTAGTCGGAGCTAATGAAAAACTGTTTTTT.